The T cell receptor beta chain described here comes from a study of Tregs in tolerant kidney transplant recipients. The assay was immunoSEQ multiplex PCR, and TCRdb's table has in-frame clones only and misses some. The table has fewer than 80,000 clones, 98% seen once; the top ten hold approximately 0.36%. CDR1 is SGHNT, CDR2 YYREEE, per germline (reference sequence). With 2 bases clipped from V and 0 bases from J, the junction kept 1 base outside the gene matches. There are 15 residues in the CDR3. Sequencing was performed on Tregs from blood, taken before the transplant. The sequence derives from a human donor who received a combined kidney and bone marrow transplant. The chain joins TRBV5-4 to TRBJ2-1; 8 bases line up with TRBD2. The CDR3 loop reads CASSFGGVSYNEQFF. The CDR3 nucleotides read TGTGCCAGCAGCTTCGGGGGGGTCTCCTACAATGAGCAGTTCTTC.